This T cell receptor beta chain derives from a study of CD8+ T cells in alopecia areata. Study as a whole: Tofacitinib therapy took 6 to 18 months; 6 months off drug came after.

About this clone itself: The target antigen is unknown.

TCR sequencing used cDNA made by reverse transcription of extracted RNA. Here immunoSEQ multiplex PCR was the method, and the copy in TCRdb shows in-frame clones only, minus some. Altogether about 210,000 clones are present, 64% being singletons, with the ten largest covering roughly 4.2%. V lost 8 bases, J lost 3 bases, and 9 bases stayed unmatched. The CDR3 loop spans 14 amino acids. CDR1 and CDR2 (germline): SQVTM, ANQGSEA. The treatment was: oral pan-JAK inhibitor, 5-10 mg twice daily. Study-level results: Scalp sample data also include resident alphabeta T cells from normal skin.

This sequence joins TRBV29-1 and TRBJ1-2; 10 nucleotides align to TRBD1. Sequencing was performed on CD4+ T cells sorted from blood, taken at week 4, from a patient treated with tofacitinib. The sequence was obtained from a human donor with alopecia areata. In DNA, the CDR3 is TGCAGCTCTTCCGCCGGGACAGGGGACTATGGCTACACCTTC. Its translation: CSSSAGTGDYGYTF.